This note documents a single T cell receptor (beta chain) sequence. Antigen: not known. These data are taken from a study of OX40 agonist ivuxolimab in advanced cancers. Overall study context: Ivuxolimab was delivered to patients intravenously every 2 weeks at doses spanning 0.01 to 10 mg/kg.

TCRdb's table, derived via immunoSEQ multiplex PCR, lists solely in-frame clones and lacks some. The table lists about 77,000 clones, 87% of them singletons. Study-wide results and limits: Among T cells, CD8+ cells averaged more expanded clones than CD4+ cells.

V was trimmed by 6 bases and J by 4 bases, leaving 11 bases between them. The length of the CDR3 is 13 residues. Germline V gene lookup returns CDR1 SGHTA and CDR2 FQGNSA. The chain combines TRBV7-2 with TRBJ2-3, with D maybe TRBD1 (6 bases). The sequence came from an adult with an advanced solid tumor such as melanoma, head and neck, liver or kidney cancer. Sequenced material: CD4+ or CD8+ T cells sorted from blood, taken in a trial of the OX40 agonist ivuxolimab. The CDR3 loop is CASRSGAADTQYF. The CDR3 DNA sequence: TGTGCCAGCAGATCAGGGGCTGCAGATACGCAGTATTTT.